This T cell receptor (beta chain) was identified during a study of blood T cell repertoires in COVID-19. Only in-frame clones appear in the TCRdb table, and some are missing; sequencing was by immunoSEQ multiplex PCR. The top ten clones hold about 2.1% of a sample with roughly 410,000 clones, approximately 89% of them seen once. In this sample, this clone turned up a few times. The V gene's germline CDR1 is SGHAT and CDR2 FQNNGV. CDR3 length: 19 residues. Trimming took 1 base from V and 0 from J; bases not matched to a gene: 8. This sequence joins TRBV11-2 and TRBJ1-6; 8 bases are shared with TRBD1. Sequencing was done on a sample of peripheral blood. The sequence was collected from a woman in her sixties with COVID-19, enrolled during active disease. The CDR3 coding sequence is TGTGCCAGCAGCTTAGGCCCCCAGGGGGCCAGCTCCTATAATTCACCCCTCCACTTT. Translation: CASSLGPQGASSYNSPLHF.